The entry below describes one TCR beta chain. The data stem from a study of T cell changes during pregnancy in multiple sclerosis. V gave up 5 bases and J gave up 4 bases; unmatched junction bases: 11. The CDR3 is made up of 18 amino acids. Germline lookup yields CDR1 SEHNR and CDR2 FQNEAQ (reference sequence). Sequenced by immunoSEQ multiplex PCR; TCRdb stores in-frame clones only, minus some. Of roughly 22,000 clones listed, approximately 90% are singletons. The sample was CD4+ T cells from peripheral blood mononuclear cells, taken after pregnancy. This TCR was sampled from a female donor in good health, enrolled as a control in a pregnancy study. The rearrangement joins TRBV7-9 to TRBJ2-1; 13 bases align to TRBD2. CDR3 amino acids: CASSPGLAGEVGYNEQFF. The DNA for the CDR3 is TGTGCCAGCAGCCCCGGACTAGCGGGAGAAGTCGGGTACAATGAGCAGTTCTTC.